Listed below are T cell receptor beta chains from one sample, sequenced in a study of CXCR3-negative and CXCR3-positive naive CD8 T cells. TCRdb re-called the 5' RACE reads, yielding one record per CDR3 amino acid sequence without DNA. This sample's table has some 140,000 distinct CDR3 sequences. Sequencing input: naive CXCR3+ CD8+ T cells from blood. The receptor source for this set is a human donor in good health. Some clones in this sample may be carry-over from other donors' samples. The CDR3 runs from the conserved cysteine through the conserved F or W. Fields, in order: V gene, J gene, CDR3 protein.

TRBV6-5	TRBJ2-7	CASSYFPGESYEQYF
TRBV7-9	TRBJ2-3	CASSLRGDFTDTQYF
TRBV5-1	TRBJ2-3	CASSLVGEHPDTQYF
TRBV27	TRBJ2-7	CASSPTGTQTYEQYF
TRBV7-9	TRBJ1-1	CASSSTEPQGSKDTEAFF
TRBV7-2	TRBJ1-1	CASSATGGGAEAFF
TRBV6-5	TRBJ2-1	CASRLAGLPNYNEQFF
TRBV5-4	TRBJ2-1	CASSSRLGSSYNEQFF
TRBV6-5	TRBJ2-1	CASSYFGQGRQFF
TRBV7-8	TRBJ2-7	CASSLETGTYEQYF
TRBV28	TRBJ2-7	CASGTGTYEQYF
TRBV13	TRBJ1-2	CASSTRTGAGYTF
TRBV28	TRBJ2-7	CASSFEATSLEQYF
TRBV11-2	TRBJ2-5	CASSFQFDLTGVETQYF
TRBV6-2/TRBV6-3	TRBJ2-3	CASSYSWGAVTDTQYF
TRBV12-3/TRBV12-4	TRBJ2-1	CASSPGGHGEQFF
TRBV7-5	TRBJ2-7	CISVSEAHDPGQGSYEQYF
TRBV7-9	TRBJ1-2	CASSLSAPGGGYTF
TRBV20-1	TRBJ2-1	CSARDLLGRLSNEQFF
TRBV29-1	TRBJ1-1	CSVEDGNTEAFF
TRBV15	TRBJ1-1	CATSRDWARGADGAFF
TRBV6-2/TRBV6-3	TRBJ2-7	CASSYNYEQYF
TRBV25-1	TRBJ2-7	CASSELPGGYEQYF
TRBV27	TRBJ1-2	CASSSSNIGQLDGYTF
TRBV12-3/TRBV12-4	TRBJ2-7	CASSLALGGLAYEQYF
TRBV7-6	TRBJ2-5	CASSLAGRWATETQYF
TRBV2	TRBJ2-7	CASSESASGRYEQYF
TRBV7-9	TRBJ2-1	CASSLVREEVNEQFF
TRBV20-1	TRBJ2-7	CSATDRGLSSYEQYF
TRBV10-1	TRBJ1-1	CASSGRDSAEAFF
TRBV29-1	TRBJ2-5	CSVEETAATFQETQYF
TRBV7-9	TRBJ1-2	CASRPGGANYGYTF
TRBV18	TRBJ1-6	CASSPGQMYNSPLHF
TRBV12-3/TRBV12-4	TRBJ2-3	CASSRLVSTDTQYF
TRBV29-1	TRBJ1-1	CSVHGGPEAFF
TRBV7-9	TRBJ2-5	CASSITQEPQETQYF